The present entry profiles one T cell receptor (beta chain) with its context. There is no known antigen for this receptor. Nothing much larger sits one base from this clone, and base qualities are not available. This entry comes from a study of PD-1 blockade in mismatch repair-deficient tumors (TCRdb year 2017). About the full investigation: Between September 2013 and late 2016, roughly 78 consecutive patients with approximately 12 mismatch repair-deficient cancer types, all previously treated and progressing, were enrolled in the trial. Deep sequencing of TCR CDR3 regions was used to track tumor-associated T cell clones in peripheral blood of patients responding to PD-1 blockade.

The library came from the immunoSEQ multiplex PCR assay. TCRdb re-hosts the immuneACCESS table, in-frame sequences only. Its copies lack some clones; in the studies checked, an unresolved V gene accounts for under half of them, and the cause for the rest is not known. The sample contains roughly 130,000 clones, about 88% of them found a single time. Clones ranked in the top ten supply about 11% of the sample. Mismatch repair deficiency was established in every enrolled patient by polymerase chain reaction or immunohistochemistry. TCR sequencing was carried out for a few patients who responded to pembrolizumab therapy. In the phase II trial, pembrolizumab PD-1 blockade was tested prospectively in advanced mismatch repair-deficient cancers, no matter which tissue of origin the cancers came from. Peripheral blood T cell samples were collected serially, before PD-1 blockade began and at several time points afterward. Blood sampling times were expressed in weeks after the first pembrolizumab dose.

In the germline V gene (reference sequence), CDR1 corresponds to SGHNT and CDR2 to YYREEE. Trimming costs V 4 bases and J 3 bases, and their ends lie 15 bases apart. Counted from cysteine to phenylalanine, this CDR3 has 15 amino acids. Only CDR3 DNA is held: 45 bases, read in frame from base 1. General findings and caveats noted by the study authors: Tumor-resident clones, often undetectable in blood before treatment, expanded rapidly after pembrolizumab and then contracted, generally before radiologic responses.

This sequence was found in an adult with mismatch repair-deficient cancer. This receptor chain uses TRBV5-4 and TRBJ2-3; a tentative D match to TRBD2 spans 5 bases. The sample in question was peripheral blood, obtained 70 to 73 weeks after starting pembrolizumab. CDR3 loop: CASSPYPGETDTQYF. The DNA sequence is given as TGTGCCAGCAGCCCCTATCCCGGGGAAACAGATACGCAGTATTTT. Joined to the reference TRBV5-4 and TRBJ2-3 proteins, this CDR3 gives the full variable domain: ETGVTQSPTHLIKTRGQQVTLRCSSQSGHNTVSWYQQALGQGPQFIFQYYREEENGRGNFPPRFSGLQFPNYSSELNVNALELDDSALYLCASSPYPGETDTQYFGPGTRLTVL.